One sample yielded the 22 T cell receptor beta chains listed below, sequenced in a study of blood T cells in healthy people across ages (dated by TCRdb to about 2015). Receptor amplification or capture employed 5' RACE. Data came from an Illumina HiSeq 2500. The second PCR ran for roughly 6 to 11 cycles and used a J-beta primer mix along with a sample-barcoded 5' primer. Through fastp at Q25 and MiXCR, TCRdb rebuilt clones from the public reads, retaining in-frame beta chains. Each CDR3 protein gets just one entry, which takes the most common genes and DNA from the rows behind it. The sample records about 590,000 distinct CDR3 sequences, under 30% of which are singletons. Approximately 14% of the sample is held by the ten biggest clonotypes. Specimen: blood. These receptor sequences come from a woman older than 75 in good health.

In the case of this clonotype: This may be a read error, as it is one base from a much larger clone. The rearrangement links TRBV6-5 to TRBJ1-2; a weak D match, TRBD1 (5 bases). This CDR3 comprises 16 residues. The germline CDR1 and CDR2 sequences are MNHEY and SVGAGI. The CDR3 DNA sequence: TGTGCCAGCAGTTATTCGGGCGGCAGGGAGGGTAGCGGCTACATCTTC. This encodes CASSYSGGREGSGYIF.

Points on this clonotype: A much bigger clone sits one base away, suggesting this may be a read error. V is TRBV6-9 and J is TRBJ2-1, with D possibly matching TRBD2 (5 bases). This CDR3 spans 13 amino acids. Trimming took 4 bases from V and 3 from J, leaving 7 bases between them. Germline V gives CDR1 MNHGY, CDR2 SVAAGI. In DNA, the CDR3 is TGTGCCAGCAGTTGTGGACTCTACAATGAGCAGTTCTTC. Encoded protein: CASSCGLYNEQFF.

The V gene is TRBV5-6, the J gene TRBJ1-4; D not resolved. V was shortened by 1 base and J by 0 bases, with 13 bases between the two germline ends. Germline assignment: CDR1 SGHDT and CDR2 YYEEEE. The CDR3 totals 17 residues. CDR3 bases: TGTGCCAGCAGCTTGTATGGCGCCTCCACAACTAATGAAAAACTGTTTTTT. It translates to CASSLYGASTTNEKLFF.

This clonotype appeared many times. The chain is built from TRBV5-1 and TRBJ2-1; 11 bases are a match to TRBD2. Germline V CDR1 and CDR2: SGHRS, YFSETQ. V dropped 2 bases and J dropped 2; count of bases not matched to a gene: 3. CDR3 length equals 16 residues. The CDR3 is CASSFGGLAAYNEQFF. In DNA, the CDR3 is TGCGCCAGCAGCTTTGGGGGACTAGCGGCCTACAATGAGCAGTTCTTC.

This clonotype has ten or more counts. This rearrangement joins TRBV6-1 to TRBJ1-2; D possibly corresponds to TRBD1 (6 bases). Germline V gives CDR1 MNHNS, CDR2 SASEGT. This CDR3 comprises 13 residues. V shed 3 bases and J shed 4 bases, with 9 bases lying between them. CDR3 in DNA: TGTGCCAGCAGTGACCCGGACAGCTATGGCTACACCTTC. Translating gives CASSDPDSYGYTF.

Comments on this clonotype: A much larger clone differs by one base, so this may be a read error. The chain recombines TRBV12-3 or TRBV12-4 with TRBJ2-1; TRBD2 aligns across 7 bases. The J call may be wrong; the DNA end is better matched by TRBJ2-7. The CDR3 extends over 14 amino acids. For the CDR3, the DNA is TGTGCCAGCAGTTTATGGCGGGGGTACAATGAGCAGTACTTC. Amino acids: CASSLWRGYNEQYF.

This clonotype was seen ten or more times. DNA for the CDR3: TGTGCCAGCAGCCTCCGACCGGGGAGCTCCTACAATGAGCAGTTCTTC. Amino acids: CASSLRPGSSYNEQFF. J is TRBJ2-1 and V is TRBV7-2; weak D call: TRBD2 (5 bases). Germline CDR1 and CDR2: SGHTA and FQGNSA. The CDR3 totals 16 residues. Trimming shortened V by 5 bases and J by 0 bases, and 14 bases separated the two germline ends.

The chain carries TRBV20-1 and TRBJ2-5; 13 bases are shared with TRBD2. The CDR3 runs to 17 residues. Germline lookup yields CDR1 DFQATT and CDR2 SNEGSKA (reference sequence). Unmatched junction bases numbered 9, after V lost 0 bases and J lost 5 bases. CDR3 loop: CSARDSGLAGEGETQYF. Written as DNA, the CDR3 is TGCAGTGCTAGAGATTCCGGACTAGCGGGAGAGGGGGAGACCCAGTACTTC.

This clonotype was recorded many times. The chain employs TRBV12-3 or TRBV12-4 and TRBJ2-1; TRBD1 might be the D (5 bases). CDR3 length: 18 residues. V shed 3 bases and J shed 0 bases, with 18 bases lying between them. Here the CDR3 DNA reads TGTGCCAGCAGTTTGGCAACCCTCACAGGAGCCTCCTACAATGAGCAGTTCTTC. It codes for CASSLATLTGASYNEQFF.

This clonotype was counted many times. The chain carries TRBV30 and TRBJ2-7, with D possibly called TRBD1 or TRBD2 (5 bases each). This CDR3 spans 14 amino acids. CDR1 is GTSNPN, CDR2 SVGIG, per germline (reference sequence). The V gene lost 1 base and the J gene lost 3 bases, with 13 bases spanning the gap. In nucleotides, the CDR3 is TGTGCCTGGAGTGCCCAGGGCGGGCGCTACGAGCAGTACTTC. Amino acid sequence: CAWSAQGGRYEQYF.

This clonotype was found many times. A much larger clone lies one base from this, so it may be a read error. The chain combines TRBV5-1 with TRBJ2-1; no definite D call. The ends were cut back, 3 bases at V and 7 bases at J, with 14 bases in the middle. This CDR3 is built from 14 residues. Per germline, CDR1 SGHRS and CDR2 YFSETQ. DNA of the CDR3: TGCGCCAGCAGCTGGGCCCCGGTAGGGAATGAGCAGTTCTTC. This translates into CASSWAPVGNEQFF.

By proportion, this clonotype is medium-sized. V usage is TRBV7-3 and J usage is TRBJ2-1, with TRBD1 identical over 8 bases. The ends lost 5 bases at V and 6 bases at J; junction bases unmatched: 12. CDR1 SGHTA and CDR2 FQGTGA come from the germline V gene. This CDR3 region has 16 residues. CDR3 bases: TGTGCCAGCAGCCCAATACGGGACAGGAAATTCAATGAGCAGTTCTTC. This sequence encodes CASSPIRDRKFNEQFF.

Concerning this clonotype itself: A much larger clone is a single base away; this may be a read error. The rearrangement uses TRBV5-6 and TRBJ2-1; D is possibly TRBD2 (5 bases). The J call may be wrong; the DNA end is better matched by TRBJ2-7. The CDR3 spans 16 residues. Germline assignment: CDR1 SGHDT and CDR2 YYEEEE. CDR3 nucleotide sequence: TGTGCCAGCAGCTTGGTTGGACTGAGCTCCTACAATGAGCAGTACTTC. This encodes CASSLVGLSSYNEQYF.

A note on this clonotype: Being one base from a much bigger clone, this may be a read error. The gene calls are TRBV10-3 and TRBJ1-2; 12 bases map to TRBD1. The CDR3 is 17 amino acids. Germline CDR1 reads ENHRY; CDR2 reads SYGVKD. This CDR3 is CAISEGDRGRPGYDYTF. In DNA form, the CDR3 reads TGTGCCATCAGTGAGGGGGACAGGGGGCGCCCGGGCTATGACTACACCTTC.

This clonotype turned up a few times. The chain recombines TRBV5-1 with TRBJ1-4, with no clear D. This CDR3 comprises 15 residues. V lost 0 bases to trimming and J lost 4 bases, with 10 bases between them. Germline V lookup: CDR1 SGHRS, CDR2 YFSETQ. The CDR3 sequence: CASSLEYRSNEKLFF. For the CDR3, the DNA is TGCGCCAGCAGCTTGGAGTACCGAAGTAATGAAAAACTGTTTTTT.

This clonotype was seen at least ten times. The chain has TRBV10-3 and TRBJ2-7, with D possibly being TRBD1 (6 bases). Trimming took 5 bases from V and 3 from J, leaving 14 bases between them. The CDR3 runs 14 residues. Germline CDR1 is ENHRY and CDR2 is SYGVKD. Here the CDR3 reads CAISSSQGNYEQYF. CDR3 nucleotides: TGTGCCATCAGTAGCTCACAGGGAAACTACGAGCAGTACTTC.

The rearrangement uses TRBV24-1 and TRBJ2-7; TRBD1 matches 9 bases. The J segment lost 8 bases and the V segment lost 2 bases, leaving 21 bases of the junction unmatched. CDR1 KGHDR and CDR2 SFDVKD come from the germline V gene. The CDR3 is 19 residues long. The CDR3 loop is CATSDSHSRLGTGTYKQYF. The DNA for the CDR3 is TGTGCCACCAGTGATTCCCATAGCCGGTTGGGGACAGGGACCTATAAGCAGTACTTC.

At least ten counts were recorded for this clonotype. The chain couples TRBV28 to TRBJ1-4; maybe TRBD1 (5 bases). Germline CDR1 and CDR2: MDHEN and SYDVKM. V lost 3 bases and J 8 bases, leaving 13 bases between the germline ends. The CDR3 covers 14 residues. CDR3 amino acids: CASSFAGRGEKLFF. In nucleotides, the CDR3 is TGTGCCAGCAGTTTTGCAGGGCGAGGGGAAAAACTGTTTTTT.

This clonotype has ten or more counts. This chain connects TRBV12-3 or TRBV12-4 to TRBJ1-4, with D tentatively TRBD1 (5 bases). Between the trimmed V and J ends, which lost 0 bases and 0 bases, there was a span of 8 bases. CDR3 length: 16 residues. CDR3 DNA: TGTGCCAGCAGTTTAGCTGGGACCCCAACTAATGAAAAACTGTTTTTT. Translated: CASSLAGTPTNEKLFF.

The chain couples TRBV2 to TRBJ2-5; TRBD1 matches at 7 bases. The CDR3 consists of 14 residues. V was pared by 4 bases and J by 0 bases, with 2 bases of the junction left unmatched. Germline CDR1 is SNHLY and CDR2 is FYNNEI. CDR3 region: CASSGTGDQETQYF. The CDR3 DNA is TGTGCCAGCAGTGGGACAGGAGACCAAGAGACCCAGTACTTC.

In its sample, this clonotype was seen once. The chain is built from TRBV4-3 and TRBJ2-1, with TRBD2 matching over 7 bases. The CDR3 length is 18 residues. V lost 2 bases and J lost 6; bases outside the gene matches: 16. CDR1 LGHNA and CDR2 YSLEER come from the germline V gene. The CDR3 nucleotides read TGCGCCAGCAGCCAAAATCCGACGGGGGGACTACTCCTCAATGAGCAGTTCTTC. Protein product: CASSQNPTGGLLLNEQFF.

A few counts support this clonotype. The J gene is TRBJ1-4, the V gene TRBV5-1; D gene ambiguous. There are 15 residues in the CDR3. V gave up 0 bases and J gave up 12 bases, with 18 bases separating them. CDR1 SGHRS and CDR2 YFSETQ come from the germline V gene. The CDR3 is CASSLASGPTPQLFF. The CDR3 DNA reads TGCGCCAGCAGCTTGGCCTCAGGACCGACGCCGCAACTGTTTTTT.